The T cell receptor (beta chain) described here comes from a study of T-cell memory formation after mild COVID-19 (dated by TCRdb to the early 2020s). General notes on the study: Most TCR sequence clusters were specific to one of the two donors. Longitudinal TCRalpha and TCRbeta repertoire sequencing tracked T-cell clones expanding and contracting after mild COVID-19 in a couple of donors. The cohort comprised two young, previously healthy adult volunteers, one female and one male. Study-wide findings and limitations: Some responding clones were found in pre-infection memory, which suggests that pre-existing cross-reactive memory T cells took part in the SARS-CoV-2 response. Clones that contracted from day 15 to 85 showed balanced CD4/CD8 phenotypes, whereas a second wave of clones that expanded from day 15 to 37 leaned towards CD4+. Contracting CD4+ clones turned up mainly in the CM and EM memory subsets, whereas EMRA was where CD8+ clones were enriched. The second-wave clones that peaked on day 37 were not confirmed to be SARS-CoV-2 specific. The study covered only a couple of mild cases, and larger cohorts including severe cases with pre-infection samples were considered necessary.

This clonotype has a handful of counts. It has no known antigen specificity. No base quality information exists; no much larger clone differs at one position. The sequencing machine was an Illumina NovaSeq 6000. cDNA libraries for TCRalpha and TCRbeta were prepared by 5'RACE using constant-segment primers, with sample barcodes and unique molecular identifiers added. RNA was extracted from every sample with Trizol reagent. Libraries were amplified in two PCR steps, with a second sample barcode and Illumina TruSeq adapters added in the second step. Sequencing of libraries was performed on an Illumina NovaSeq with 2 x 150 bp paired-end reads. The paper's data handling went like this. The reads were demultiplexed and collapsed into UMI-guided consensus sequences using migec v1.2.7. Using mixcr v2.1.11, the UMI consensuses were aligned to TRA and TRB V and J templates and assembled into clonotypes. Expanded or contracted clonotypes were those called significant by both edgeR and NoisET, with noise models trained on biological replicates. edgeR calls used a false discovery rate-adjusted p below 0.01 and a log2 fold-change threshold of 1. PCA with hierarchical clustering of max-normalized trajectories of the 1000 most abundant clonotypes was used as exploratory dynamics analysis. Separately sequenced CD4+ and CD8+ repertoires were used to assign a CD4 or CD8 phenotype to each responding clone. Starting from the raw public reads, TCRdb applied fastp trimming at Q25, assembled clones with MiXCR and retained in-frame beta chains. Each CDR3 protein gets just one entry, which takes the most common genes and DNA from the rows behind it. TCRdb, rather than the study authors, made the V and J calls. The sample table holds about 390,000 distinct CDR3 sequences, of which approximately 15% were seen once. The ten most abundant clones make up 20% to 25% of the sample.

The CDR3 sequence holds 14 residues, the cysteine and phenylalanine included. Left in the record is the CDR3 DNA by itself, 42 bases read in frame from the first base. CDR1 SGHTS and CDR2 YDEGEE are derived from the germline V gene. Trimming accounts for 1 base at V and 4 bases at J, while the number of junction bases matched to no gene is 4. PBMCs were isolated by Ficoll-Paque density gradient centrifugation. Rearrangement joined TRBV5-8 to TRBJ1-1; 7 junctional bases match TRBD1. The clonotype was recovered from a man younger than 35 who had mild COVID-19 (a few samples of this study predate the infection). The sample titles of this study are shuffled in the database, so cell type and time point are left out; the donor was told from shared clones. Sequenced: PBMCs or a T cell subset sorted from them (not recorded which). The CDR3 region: CASSLRGRVTEAFF. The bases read TGTGCCAGCAGCTTGAGGGGGCGGGTCACTGAAGCTTTCTTT.